This T cell receptor (beta chain) was sequenced in a study of T cell repertoires in cytomegalovirus infection. TCRdb ran MiXCR on the reads and lists one entry per CDR3 protein. The sample lists roughly 600,000 distinct CDR3 sequences; approximately 24% were seen once. Study-wide results and caveats: Cumulative frequency of public TCR beta families picked out carriers of CMV plus the relevant HLA. The study found HLA-C-restricted CMV-specific TCR beta clonotypes dominating the ex vivo response.

This clonotype was seen a handful of times. Its specificity is not known. Material: CD8+ T cells from PBMCs. The clonotype comes from a human donor in good health (CMV status not recorded). Some clones in this sample may be carry-over from other donors' samples.

This CDR3 is CASSFTGDSYEQYF. In DNA, the CDR3 is TGTGCCAGCAGTTTTACAGGGGACTCCTACGAGCAGTACTTC. The rearrangement uses TRBV28 and TRBJ2-7, with 7 bases matching TRBD1. The ends lost 3 bases at V and 0 bases at J; junction bases unmatched: 2. CDR3 length: 14 residues. Germline CDR1 reads MDHEN; CDR2 reads SYDVKM.